Listed below are T cell receptor beta chains from one sample, sequenced in a study of identical twins. TCRdb reanalysed the 5' RACE reads using MiXCR and keeps one entry per CDR3 protein. The sample consists of approximately 500,000 distinct CDR3 sequences, 20% to 30% of them appearing once. The same data also went into a second study, on T cells expressing NK-cell markers.

The sequenced sample was CD4+ T cells sorted from blood. These receptors were collected from a woman under 30 in good health. Both conserved end residues are part of each CDR3. A D gene is named only where the DNA matches it firmly. Some rows mark clone size as missing; the rest say once, few, many or name a class of expanded clone.

.	.	TRBV7-2	13	TRBJ1-2	CASSPRANYGYTF	TGTGCCAGCAGCCCAAGAGCTAACTATGGCTACACCTTC
.	TRBD2	TRBV20-1	15	TRBJ2-5	CSARDFSSGQETQYF	TGCAGTGCTAGAGATTTTTCTAGCGGCCAAGAGACCCAGTACTTC
many	.	TRBV15	17	TRBJ2-1	CATSREFGGLEKNEQFF	TGTGCCACCAGCAGAGAGTTTGGCGGGTTGGAAAAAAATGAGCAGTTCTTC
.	.	TRBV9	15	TRBJ1-2	CASNPGQTDNYGYTF	TGTGCCAGCAACCCCGGACAGACCGATAACTATGGCTACACCTTC
few	.	TRBV7-8	12	TRBJ2-1	CASSLARAGAFF	TGTGCCAGCAGCTTAGCGCGGGCAGGGGCGTTCTTC
.	TRBD1	TRBV10-3	15	TRBJ2-1	CAISDPGTAYNEQFF	TGTGCCATCAGTGATCCCGGGACAGCCTACAATGAGCAGTTCTTC
.	TRBD2	TRBV20-1	14	TRBJ2-3	CSARDREGADTQYF	TGCAGTGCTAGAGATCGGGAGGGGGCAGATACGCAGTATTTT
few	.	TRBV5-6	13	TRBJ2-7	CASRTVTAYEQYF	TGTGCCAGCCGGACTGTTACTGCCTACGAGCAGTACTTC
many	.	TRBV5-4	11	TRBJ2-1	CASSLDREQFF	TGTGCCAGCAGCTTGGATCGCGAGCAGTTCTTC
.	.	TRBV7-2	16	TRBJ2-3	CASSYTGTLGADTQYF	TGTGCCAGCAGCTATACCGGGACCCTGGGGGCAGATACGCAGTATTTT
.	TRBD2	TRBV7-9	16	TRBJ2-1	CASSSFYGRAVNEQFF	TGTGCCAGCAGCTCCTTTTACGGGAGGGCGGTCAATGAGCAGTTCTTC
few	.	TRBV3-1	15	TRBJ1-1	CASSPWDDGRTEAFF	TGTGCCAGCAGCCCTTGGGACGATGGGCGCACTGAAGCTTTCTTT
.	TRBD2	TRBV12-3/TRBV12-4	13	TRBJ2-7	CASRLGRVYEQYF	TGTGCCAGCAGGCTGGGGAGGGTGTACGAGCAGTACTTC
.	.	TRBV20-1	16	TRBJ2-6	CSARRAGISGANVLTF	TGCAGTGCTAGACGGGCGGGGATCTCTGGGGCCAACGTCCTGACTTTC
few	TRBD2	TRBV15	15	TRBJ2-7	CATSSHSGGSYEQYF	TGTGCCACCAGCAGTCATAGCGGGGGCTCCTACGAGCAGTACTTC
few	.	TRBV5-1	16	TRBJ2-1	CASSLVPTSRGNEQFF	TGCGCCAGCAGCTTGGTCCCCACCTCCCGAGGGAATGAGCAGTTCTTC
.	.	TRBV20-1	13	TRBJ1-3	CSASKGAGNTIYF	TGCAGTGCCTCGAAAGGGGCTGGAAACACCATATATTTT
.	.	TRBV20-1	12	TRBJ2-7	CSAREGANEQYF	TGCAGTGCTAGAGAGGGGGCCAACGAGCAGTACTTC
.	TRBD1	TRBV10-3	14	TRBJ1-2	CAISPTGMGDGYTF	TGTGCCATCAGTCCGACAGGGATGGGGGATGGCTACACCTTC
few	.	TRBV6-5	12	TRBJ2-2	CASNTGFGELFF	TGTGCCAGCAATACAGGGTTCGGGGAGCTGTTTTTT
.	.	TRBV3-1	15	TRBJ1-2	CASSPFGQTIYGYTF	TGTGCCAGCAGTCCTTTTGGACAGACTATCTATGGCTACACCTTC
.	TRBD2	TRBV5-1	17	TRBJ2-1	CASSLVRGTSGYNEQFF	TGCGCCAGCAGCTTGGTCAGAGGGACTAGCGGTTACAATGAGCAGTTCTTC
few	TRBD1	TRBV7-2	16	TRBJ1-2	CASSPDLHRGGEGYTF	TGTGCCAGCAGCCCTGATCTCCACAGGGGTGGTGAAGGCTACACCTTC
.	.	TRBV28	11	TRBJ2-5	CASSLEGGQYF	TGTGCCAGCAGCCTCGAGGGTGGCCAGTACTTC
few	.	TRBV24-1	15	TRBJ2-1	CATSDPGSSYNEQFF	TGTGCCACCAGTGATCCGGGGAGCTCCTACAATGAGCAGTTCTTC
.	.	TRBV12-3/TRBV12-4	17	TRBJ1-1	CASSLRRGLQRYTEAFF	TGTGCCAGCAGTTTACGGAGGGGACTCCAGAGGTACACTGAAGCTTTCTTT
.	.	TRBV29-1	11	TRBJ1-1	CSVVTRTEAFF	TGCAGCGTTGTTACGAGGACTGAAGCTTTCTTT
.	.	TRBV20-1	16	TRBJ2-4	CSARDFTRRAKNIQYF	TGCAGTGCTAGAGATTTCACTCGTCGAGCCAAAAACATTCAGTACTTC
few	TRBD2	TRBV7-3	17	TRBJ2-2	CASSSAPTSGGVGELFF	TGTGCCAGCAGCTCCGCCCCGACTAGCGGGGGCGTCGGGGAGCTGTTTTTT
.	.	TRBV20-1	13	TRBJ1-1	CSALQVYGTEAFF	TGCAGTGCTCTACAGGTATACGGCACTGAAGCTTTCTTT
.	.	TRBV7-8	13	TRBJ2-1	CASRKTENNEQFF	TGTGCCAGCAGAAAGACAGAAAACAATGAGCAGTTCTTC
few	.	TRBV11-2	15	TRBJ2-1	CASSSPRGSYNEQFF	TGTGCCAGCAGCTCCCCCCGGGGGTCCTACAATGAGCAGTTCTTC
.	.	TRBV7-9	14	TRBJ1-5	CASSLRGGQQPQHF	TGTGCCAGCAGCTTACGGGGTGGTCAGCAGCCCCAGCATTTT
few	.	TRBV9	13	TRBJ2-7	CASSVSFESEQYF	TGTGCCAGCAGCGTTTCATTCGAGAGCGAGCAGTACTTC